The source of this TCR beta chain is a study of vaccination and CD4 T cells after COVID-19. For the study at large: The convalescent group had six males, four females, seven Caucasians, two Asians, one multiracial. Post-vaccine sampling followed dose two by a median about 69 days (range 14 to 241). Study conclusions and caveats: Nearly all convalescent vaccine-specific clones, 304 of 307, recognized only SARS-CoV-2 spike. Among those convalescent, a median 86.3% of reactive clones emerged solely post-vaccination.

The germline V gene has CDR1 SGHNT and CDR2 YYREEE (reference sequence). V was clipped by 0 bases and J by 5 bases; unmatched bases: 1. The CDR3 contains 16 residues. Notes on this clonotype: No antigen is known for it.

One entry per CDR3 protein, called by TCRdb with MiXCR from the PCR reads. The sample contains about 21,000 distinct CDR3 sequences, roughly 56% of which appear only once. The rearrangement joins TRBV5-4 to TRBJ2-2; 13 bases agree with TRBD2. Material: CD4+ T cells from blood, obtained before SARS-CoV-2 vaccination. This TCR was recovered from a human donor who had recovered from COVID-19. CDR3 region: CASSLGGLAGTGELFF. The CDR3 nucleotides read TGTGCCAGCAGCTTGGGGGGACTAGCGGGGACCGGGGAGCTGTTTTTT.